This TCR beta chain was obtained from a study of beta chain features in type 1 diabetes. In the study overall: Healthy donors and patients showed comparable age, gender and cell yields. Study-wide points: High-TCR-expressing cells could be over-represented by cDNA sequencing. Fewer insertions but more deletions were seen at VDJ junctions in type 1 diabetes patients.

CD45RO/CCR7/CD25/CD127/CD95/CD27 separated CD4+ naive, central memory, regulatory and stem cell-like memory cells by sorting. This clone came up once. The antigen remains undetermined. Per the germline V gene, CDR1 is SQVTM and CDR2 is ANQGSEA. With 4 bases removed from V and 10 bases from J, the gap between germline ends came to 4 bases. The CDR3 is 8 amino acids. As every portion of the isolated RNA was reverse transcribed, the sequencing read expressed TCRB transcripts. Only in-frame clones appear in the TCRdb table, and some are missing; sequencing was by immunoSEQ multiplex PCR. In the table there are about 260,000 clones, 55% to 70% of which are singletons.

The chain employs TRBV29-1 and TRBJ1-1; D not resolved. The origin of this receptor is a man aged 30 to 39 in good health. Sequenced sample: naive CD4+ T cells from blood. The CDR3 is CSVGRAFF. CDR3 DNA sequence: TGCAGCGTTGGGAGAGCTTTCTTT.